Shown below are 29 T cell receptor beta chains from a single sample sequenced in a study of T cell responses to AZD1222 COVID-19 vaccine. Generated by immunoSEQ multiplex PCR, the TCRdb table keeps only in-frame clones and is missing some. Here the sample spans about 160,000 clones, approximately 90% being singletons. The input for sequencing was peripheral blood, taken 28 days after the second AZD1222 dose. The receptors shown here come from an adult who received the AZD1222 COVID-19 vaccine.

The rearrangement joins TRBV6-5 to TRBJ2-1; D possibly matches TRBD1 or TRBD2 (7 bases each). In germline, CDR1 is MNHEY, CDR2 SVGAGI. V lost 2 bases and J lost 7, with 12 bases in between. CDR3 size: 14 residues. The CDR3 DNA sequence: TGTGCCAGCAGTTACACCAGGGGGGGGAATGAGCAGTTCTTC. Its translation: CASSYTRGGNEQFF.

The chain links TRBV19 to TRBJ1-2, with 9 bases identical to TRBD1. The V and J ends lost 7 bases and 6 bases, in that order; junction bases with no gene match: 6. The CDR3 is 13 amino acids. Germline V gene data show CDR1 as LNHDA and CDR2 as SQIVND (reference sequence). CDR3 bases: TGTGCCAGTACCCTGACAGGGGGGAATGGCTACACCTTC. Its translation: CASTLTGGNGYTF.

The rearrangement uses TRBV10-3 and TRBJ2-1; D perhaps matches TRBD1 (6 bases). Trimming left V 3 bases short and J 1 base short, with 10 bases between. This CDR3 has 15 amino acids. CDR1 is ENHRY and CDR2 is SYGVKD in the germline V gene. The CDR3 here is CAISDGQRSYNEQFF. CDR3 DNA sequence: TGTGCCATCAGTGACGGACAGCGTTCCTACAATGAGCAGTTCTTC.

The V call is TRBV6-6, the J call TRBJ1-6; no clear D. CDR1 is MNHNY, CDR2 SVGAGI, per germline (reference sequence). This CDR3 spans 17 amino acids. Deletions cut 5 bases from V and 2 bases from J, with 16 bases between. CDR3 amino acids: CASSPTVRSPYNSPLHF. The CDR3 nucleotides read TGTGCCAGCAGTCCCACCGTGCGTAGCCCCTATAATTCACCCCTCCACTTT.

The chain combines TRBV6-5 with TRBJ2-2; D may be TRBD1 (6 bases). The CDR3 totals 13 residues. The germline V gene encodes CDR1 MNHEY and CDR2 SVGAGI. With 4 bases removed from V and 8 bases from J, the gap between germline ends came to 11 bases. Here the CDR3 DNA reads TGTGCCAGCAGTTCCCAGGGGTGGGGGGAGCTGTTTTTT. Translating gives CASSSQGWGELFF.

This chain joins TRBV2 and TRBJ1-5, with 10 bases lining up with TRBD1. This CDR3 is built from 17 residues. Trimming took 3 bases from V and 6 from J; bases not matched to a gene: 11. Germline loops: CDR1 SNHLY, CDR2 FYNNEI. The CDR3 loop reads CASSEGTGDGLSQPQHF. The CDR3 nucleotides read TGTGCCAGCAGTGAGGGGACAGGGGACGGTTTGAGTCAGCCCCAGCATTTT.

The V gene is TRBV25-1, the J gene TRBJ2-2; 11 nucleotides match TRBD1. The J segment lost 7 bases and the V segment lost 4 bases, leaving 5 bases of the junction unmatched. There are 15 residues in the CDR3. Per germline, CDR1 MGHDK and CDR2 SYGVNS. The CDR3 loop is CASSAPGQGVGELFF. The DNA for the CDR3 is TGTGCCAGCAGTGCCCCGGGACAGGGGGTCGGGGAGCTGTTTTTT.

This chain's CDR3 is CASSQGRTSGRTDTQYF. The CDR3 DNA is TGTGCCAGCAGCCAGGGTCGGACTAGCGGGAGGACAGATACGCAGTATTTT. The chain joins TRBV3-1 (or the pseudogene TRBV3-2) to TRBJ2-3; 14 bases align to TRBD2. The V and J ends lost 3 bases and 3 bases, in that order; junction bases with no gene match: 5. Germline V lookup: CDR1 LGHDT, CDR2 YNNKEL (reference sequence). CDR3 size: 17 residues.

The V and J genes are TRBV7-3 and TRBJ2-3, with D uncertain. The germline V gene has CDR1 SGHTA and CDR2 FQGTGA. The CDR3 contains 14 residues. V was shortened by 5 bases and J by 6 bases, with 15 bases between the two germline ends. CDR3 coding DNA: TGTGCCAGCAGCCCCGGGTCCTTTTCGGATACGCAGTATTTT. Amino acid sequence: CASSPGSFSDTQYF.

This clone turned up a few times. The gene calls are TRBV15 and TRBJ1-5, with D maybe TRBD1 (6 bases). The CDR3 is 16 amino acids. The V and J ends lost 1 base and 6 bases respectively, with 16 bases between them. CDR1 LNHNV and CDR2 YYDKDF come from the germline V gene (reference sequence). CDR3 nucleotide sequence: TGTGCCACCAGCAGAGCGGCGGGGGCGCGGAGTCAGCCCCAGCATTTT. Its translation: CATSRAAGARSQPQHF.

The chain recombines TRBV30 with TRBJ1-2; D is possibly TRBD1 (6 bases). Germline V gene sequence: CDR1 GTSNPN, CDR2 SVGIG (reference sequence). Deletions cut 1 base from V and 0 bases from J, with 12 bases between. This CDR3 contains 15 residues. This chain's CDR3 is CAWSGFGGTNYGYTF. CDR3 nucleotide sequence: TGTGCCTGGAGTGGATTTGGGGGCACTAACTATGGCTACACCTTC. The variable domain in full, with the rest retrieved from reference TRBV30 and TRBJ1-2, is SQTIHQWPATLVQPVGSPLSLECTVEGTSNPNLYWYRQAAGRGLQLLFYSVGIGQISSEVPQNLSASRPQDRQFILSSKKLLLSDSGFYLCAWSGFGGTNYGYTFGSGTRLTVV.

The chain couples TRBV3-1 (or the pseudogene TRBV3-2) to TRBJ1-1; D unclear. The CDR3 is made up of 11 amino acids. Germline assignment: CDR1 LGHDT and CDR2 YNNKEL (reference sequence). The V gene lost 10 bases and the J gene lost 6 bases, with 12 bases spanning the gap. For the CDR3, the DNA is TGTGCCAATGGAGGGAGGGCTGAAGCTTTCTTT. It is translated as CANGGRAEAFF.

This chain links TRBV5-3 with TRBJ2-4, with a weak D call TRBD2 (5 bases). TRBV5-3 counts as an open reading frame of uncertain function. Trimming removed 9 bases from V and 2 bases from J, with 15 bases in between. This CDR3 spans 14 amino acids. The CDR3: CAISRGSTKNIQYF. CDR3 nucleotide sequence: TGTGCCATCTCCCGCGGGTCCACCAAAAACATTCAGTACTTC.

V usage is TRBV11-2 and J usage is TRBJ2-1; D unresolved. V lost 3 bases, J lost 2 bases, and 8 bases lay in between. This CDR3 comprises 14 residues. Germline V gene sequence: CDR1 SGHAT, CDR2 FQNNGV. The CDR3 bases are TGTGCCAGCAGCTTCGGGCGGACCTACAATGAGCAGTTCTTC. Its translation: CASSFGRTYNEQFF.

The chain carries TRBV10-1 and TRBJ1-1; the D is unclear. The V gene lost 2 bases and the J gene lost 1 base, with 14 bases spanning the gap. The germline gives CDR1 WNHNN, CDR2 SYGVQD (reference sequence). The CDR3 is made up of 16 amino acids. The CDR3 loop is CASSEGVGRTNTEAFF. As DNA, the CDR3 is TGCGCCAGCAGTGAGGGGGTCGGGAGGACGAACACTGAAGCTTTCTTT.

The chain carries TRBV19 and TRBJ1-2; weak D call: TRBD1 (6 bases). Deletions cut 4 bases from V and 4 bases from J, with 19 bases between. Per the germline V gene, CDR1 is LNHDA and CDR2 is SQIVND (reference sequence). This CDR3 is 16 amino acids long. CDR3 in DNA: TGTGCCAGTAGTACGACGGCGGCTGGACAGTCCTATGGCTACACCTTC. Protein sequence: CASSTTAAGQSYGYTF.

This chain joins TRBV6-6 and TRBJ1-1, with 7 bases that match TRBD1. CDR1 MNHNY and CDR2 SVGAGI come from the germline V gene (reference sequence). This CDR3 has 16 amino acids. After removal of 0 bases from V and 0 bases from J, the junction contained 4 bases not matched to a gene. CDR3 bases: TGTGCCAGCAGTTACTCGAAGAGGGGGCTGAACACTGAAGCTTTCTTT. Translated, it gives CASSYSKRGLNTEAFF.

The DNA of the CDR3 is TGTGCCAGCAGCGTCCTCCTGGGGGGCTACACCTTC. Protein product: CASSVLLGGYTF. The chain links TRBV9 to TRBJ1-2, with unresolved D. This CDR3 is 12 amino acids long. The V and J ends lost 2 bases and 8 bases respectively, with 10 bases between them. Germline CDR1 and CDR2: SGDLS and YYNGEE.

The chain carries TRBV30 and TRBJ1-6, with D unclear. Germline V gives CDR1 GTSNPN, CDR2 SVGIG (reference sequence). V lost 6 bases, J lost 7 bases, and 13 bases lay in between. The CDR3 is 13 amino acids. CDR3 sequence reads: CACRTPKNSPLHF. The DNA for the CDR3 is TGTGCCTGCAGGACGCCCAAGAATTCACCCCTCCACTTT.

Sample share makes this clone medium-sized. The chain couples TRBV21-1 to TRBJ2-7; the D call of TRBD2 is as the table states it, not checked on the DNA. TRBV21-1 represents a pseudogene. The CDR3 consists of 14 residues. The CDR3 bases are TGTGCCAGCAGCAAAGGTGTGGTTGCGTACGAGCAGTACTTC. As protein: CASSKGVVAYEQYF.

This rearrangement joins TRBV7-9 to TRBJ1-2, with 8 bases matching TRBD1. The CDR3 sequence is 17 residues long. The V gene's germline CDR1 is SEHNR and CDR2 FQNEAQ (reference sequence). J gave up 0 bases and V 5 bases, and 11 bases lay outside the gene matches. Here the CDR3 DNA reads TGTGCCAGCAGCCTTACCGGGACAGGCCTTTCTAACTATGGCTACACCTTC. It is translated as CASSLTGTGLSNYGYTF.

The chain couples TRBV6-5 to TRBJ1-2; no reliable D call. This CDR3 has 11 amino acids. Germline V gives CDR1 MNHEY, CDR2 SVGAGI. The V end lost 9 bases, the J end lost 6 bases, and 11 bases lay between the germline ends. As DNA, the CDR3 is TGTGCCAGTAAAGAAAACAATGGCTACACCTTC. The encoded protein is CASKENNGYTF.

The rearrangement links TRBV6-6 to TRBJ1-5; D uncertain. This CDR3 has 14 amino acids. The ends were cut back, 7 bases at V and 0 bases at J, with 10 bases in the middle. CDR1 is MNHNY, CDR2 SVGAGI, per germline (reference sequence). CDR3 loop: CASTTTDSNQPQHF. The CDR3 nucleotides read TGTGCCAGCACCACAACGGATAGCAATCAGCCCCAGCATTTT.

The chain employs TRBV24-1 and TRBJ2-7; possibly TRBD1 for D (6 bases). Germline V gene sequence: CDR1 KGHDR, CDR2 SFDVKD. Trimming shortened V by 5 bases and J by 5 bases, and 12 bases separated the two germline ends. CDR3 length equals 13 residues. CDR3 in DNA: TGTGCCACCAGTGGAACAGGGTACCACGAGCAGTACTTC. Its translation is CATSGTGYHEQYF.

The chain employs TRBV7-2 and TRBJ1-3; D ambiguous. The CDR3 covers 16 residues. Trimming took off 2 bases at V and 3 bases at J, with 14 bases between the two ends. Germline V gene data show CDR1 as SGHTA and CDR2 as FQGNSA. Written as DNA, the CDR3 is TGTGCCAGCAGCTTATTGGGTCTCTTAGGTGGAAACACCATATATTTT. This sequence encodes CASSLLGLLGGNTIYF.

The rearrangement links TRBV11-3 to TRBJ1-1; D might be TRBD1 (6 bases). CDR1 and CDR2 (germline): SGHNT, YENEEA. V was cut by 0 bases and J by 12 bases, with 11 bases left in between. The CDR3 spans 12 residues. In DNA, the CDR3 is TGTGCCAGCAGCTTAGAGGGGGGCCTATCTTTCTTT. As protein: CASSLEGGLSFF.

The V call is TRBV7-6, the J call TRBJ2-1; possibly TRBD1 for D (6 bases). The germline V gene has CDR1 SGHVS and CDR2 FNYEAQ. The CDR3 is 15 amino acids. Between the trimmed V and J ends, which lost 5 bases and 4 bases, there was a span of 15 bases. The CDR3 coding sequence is TGTGCCAGCAGCCTTACGGACAGCTCGTACAATGAGCAGTTCTTC. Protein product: CASSLTDSSYNEQFF.

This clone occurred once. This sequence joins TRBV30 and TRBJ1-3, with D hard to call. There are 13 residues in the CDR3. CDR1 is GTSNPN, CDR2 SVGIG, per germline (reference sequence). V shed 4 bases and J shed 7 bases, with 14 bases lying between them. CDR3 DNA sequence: TGTGCCTGGAATTGGAGGACGGCCAACACCATATATTTT. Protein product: CAWNWRTANTIYF.

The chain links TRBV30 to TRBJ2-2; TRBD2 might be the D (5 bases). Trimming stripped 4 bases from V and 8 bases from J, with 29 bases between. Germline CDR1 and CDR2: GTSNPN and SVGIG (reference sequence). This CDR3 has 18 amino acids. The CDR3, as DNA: TGTGCCTGGACCCACGGCTGGACTCTCCAAAAAATAGTAGGGGAGCTGTTTTTT. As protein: CAWTHGWTLQKIVGELFF.